Here is one T cell receptor beta chain with its context. The source of the sample is a study of blood T cell repertoires in COVID-19. Sequenced by immunoSEQ multiplex PCR; TCRdb stores in-frame clones only, minus some. In the table there are fewer than 200,000 clones, under 85% of which are singletons. CDR1 SGHVS and CDR2 FNYEAQ come from the germline V gene. The germline V and J ends were trimmed by 2 bases and 6 bases, with 34 bases remaining between them. The CDR3 contains 21 residues. The source material was peripheral blood. The J gene is TRBJ1-1, the V gene TRBV7-6; TRBD1 is a possible D gene (5 bases). The TCR comes from a man in his 70s with acute or convalescent COVID-19. The CDR3 here is CASSLRPPPGTPGGRWSEAFF. CDR3 bases: TGTGCCAGCAGCTTACGTCCGCCCCCCGGGACCCCCGGGGGACGATGGTCTGAAGCTTTCTTT.